Listed below are T cell receptor beta chains from one sample, sequenced in a study of blood T cell repertoires in COVID-19. Repertoires were generated with immunoSEQ multiplex PCR, while TCRdb's copy carries only in-frame clones and drops some. The table includes roughly 120,000 clones, 85% detected once. Sequences were obtained from peripheral blood. The source of these receptors is a man aged 40-49 years with acute or convalescent COVID-19. Both conserved end residues are part of each CDR3. D genes are given only for firm matches. Size is stated for part of the rows, as once, few or many counts, or as a class when the clone is expanded.

>TRBV5-1|TRBD2|-|TRBJ2-7
CASSDPSGVSYEQYF
TGCGCCAGCAGCGACCCTAGCGGGGTCTCCTACGAGCAGTACTTC
>TRBV11-2|-|few|TRBJ1-6
CASSLAGNNSPLHF
TGTGCCAGCAGCTTAGCAGGGAATAATTCACCCCTCCACTTT
>TRBV29-1|-|once|TRBJ2-7
CSVGPTSYEQYF
TGCAGCGTTGGGCCGACTTCCTACGAGCAGTACTTC
>TRBV7-2|TRBD1|-|TRBJ1-1
CASSFYRGETEAFF
TGTGCCAGCAGCTTCTACAGGGGAGAAACTGAAGCTTTCTTT
>TRBV5-6|-|-|TRBJ2-7
CASSSGWGEIEQYF
TGTGCCAGCAGCTCAGGGTGGGGTGAGATCGAGCAGTACTTC
>TRBV9|-|-|TRBJ1-2
CASSARLTQGGYTF
TGTGCCAGCAGCGCCCGCCTAACCCAGGGAGGCTACACCTTC
>TRBV27|-|once|TRBJ1-6
CASSLVGAQSPLHF
TGTGCCAGCAGTTTGGTGGGGGCGCAGTCACCCCTCCACTTT
>TRBV27|-|-|TRBJ2-7
CASSLSVRTESSYEQYF
TGTGCCAGCAGTTTATCGGTGCGGACAGAGAGCTCCTACGAGCAGTACTTC
>TRBV11-2|-|-|TRBJ1-4
CASSLAGARDEKLFF
TGTGCCAGCAGCTTAGCAGGGGCCAGGGATGAAAAACTGTTTTTT
>TRBV14|TRBD2|-|TRBJ2-1
CASSLGLADEQFF
TGTGCCAGCAGCCTGGGACTAGCTGATGAGCAGTTCTTC
>TRBV6-5|-|-|TRBJ2-7
CASSRPGVPYEQYF
TGTGCCAGCAGTCGACCAGGGGTTCCCTACGAGCAGTACTTC
>TRBV9|TRBD1|-|TRBJ2-2
CASSPPDRANTGELFF
TGTGCCAGCAGCCCCCCCGACAGGGCGAACACCGGGGAGCTGTTTTTT
>TRBV3-1/TRBV3-2|-|-|TRBJ2-7
CASSQELQGFGEQYF
TGTGCCAGCAGCCAAGAATTACAGGGCTTCGGCGAGCAGTACTTC
>TRBV2|TRBD1|-|TRBJ2-1
CASSGGQGAFYNEQFF
TGTGCCAGCAGTGGTGGACAGGGGGCTTTCTACAATGAGCAGTTCTTC
>TRBV9|TRBD2|few|TRBJ2-3
CASSSRLAGGLSTDTQYF
TGTGCCAGCAGCTCCAGACTAGCGGGGGGGCTGAGCACAGATACGCAGTATTTT
>TRBV2|-|once|TRBJ2-7
CASSERRGHGSPYF
TGTGCCAGCAGTGAAAGGCGGGGGCACGGGTCCCCGTACTTC
>TRBV19|TRBD1|-|TRBJ1-3
CASERQTGGSGNTIYF
TGTGCCAGCGAACGACAAACAGGGGGCTCTGGAAACACCATATATTTT
>TRBV1|-|-|TRBJ1-2
CTSSQVGTGDGYTF
TGCACCAGCAGCCAAGTGGGGACAGGAGATGGCTACACCTTC
>TRBV7-7|-|-|TRBJ2-5
CASSLRLGGETQYF
TGTGCCAGCAGCTTACGCCTTGGAGGGGAGACCCAGTACTTC
>TRBV6-5|-|-|TRBJ2-1
CASSYLVGSSYNEQFF
TGTGCCAGCAGTTACTTGGTAGGGAGCTCCTACAATGAGCAGTTCTTC
>TRBV20-1|TRBD2|-|TRBJ2-3
CSASLAGGHLGADTQYF
TGCAGTGCTAGTTTGGCGGGGGGGCATTTAGGAGCAGATACGCAGTATTTT
>TRBV9|-|many|TRBJ2-3
CASSVAADTQYF
TGTGCCAGCAGCGTAGCCGCAGATACGCAGTATTTT
>TRBV30|-|-|TRBJ1-1
CAWRTGTHLNTEAFF
TGTGCCTGGAGAACCGGGACACATTTGAACACTGAAGCTTTCTTT
>TRBV4-1|TRBD1|-|TRBJ1-5
CASSQATGINQPQHF
TGCGCCAGCAGCCAAGCGACAGGGATAAATCAGCCCCAGCATTTT
>TRBV2|-|-|TRBJ1-3
CASSRLSGNTIYF
TGTGCCAGCAGCAGACTCTCTGGAAACACCATATATTTT
>TRBV7-6|TRBD1|-|TRBJ2-2
CASSLRQGVTGELFF
TGTGCCAGCAGCTTGAGACAGGGGGTCACCGGGGAGCTGTTTTTT
>TRBV6-6|-|-|TRBJ2-1
CASIEGPPYNEQFF
TGTGCCAGCATTGAGGGCCCTCCCTACAATGAGCAGTTCTTC
>TRBV19|TRBD1|-|TRBJ1-5
CASSIDGTGGAQPQHF
TGTGCCAGTAGTATAGATGGGACAGGCGGGGCTCAGCCCCAGCATTTT
>TRBV4-3|-|-|TRBJ1-1
CASSQWGQGSTEAFF
TGCGCCAGCAGCCAATGGGGGCAGGGGAGCACTGAAGCTTTCTTT
>TRBV27|-|-|TRBJ2-3
CASSVRGLDTQYF
TGTGCCAGCAGCGTGCGGGGTTTAGATACGCAGTATTTT
>TRBV3-1/TRBV3-2|-|few|TRBJ1-1
CASRLMRGPGTEAFF
TGTGCCAGCAGGCTAATGAGAGGCCCTGGGACTGAAGCTTTCTTT
>TRBV30|-|-|TRBJ2-1
CAWSDLADEQFF
TGTGCCTGGAGTGACCTAGCCGATGAGCAGTTCTTC
>TRBV10-3|TRBD1|-|TRBJ2-7
CAIRDHRGVDTYEQYF
TGTGCCATCAGAGATCACAGGGGCGTTGACACCTACGAGCAGTACTTC
>TRBV12-3/TRBV12-4|-|-|TRBJ1-2
CASSYRDYGYTF
TGTGCCAGCAGTTACAGGGACTATGGCTACACCTTC
>TRBV2|-|-|TRBJ1-6
CASSELGGSAYNSPLHF
TGTGCCAGCAGTGAGCTGGGGGGGAGCGCCTATAATTCACCCCTCCACTTT
>TRBV10-1|-|-|TRBJ2-3
CASSESTRRETDTQYF
TGCGCCAGCAGTGAGTCGACTCGGCGGGAAACAGATACGCAGTATTTT
>TRBV3-1/TRBV3-2|TRBD1|-|TRBJ1-1
CASSQGDRDGTEAFF
TGTGCCAGCAGCCAGGGGGACAGGGATGGGACTGAAGCTTTCTTT